The clone carrying this T cell receptor beta chain occurred many times. Antigen: not known. This entry comes from a study of regulatory T cells in long-lasting Graves disease. For the study at large: Antithyroid drug use was under 3 months in newly diagnosed Graves' patients. Overall study findings and caveats: A limited number of samples was an acknowledged limitation. Compared with new cases, persistent Graves' patients showed reduced TCR diversity.

Time point described: newly diagnosed GD, antithyroid drugs for less than 3 months. Isolated PBMC RNA provided the starting material for the TCR library. This CDR3 has 15 amino acids. Germline values: CDR1 SNHLY, CDR2 FYNNEI. Trimming removed 4 bases from V and 0 bases from J; junction bases left unmatched: 5. With iRepertoire HTBI primers and Arm-PCR of CDR3 regions, TCR beta libraries were built. TCRdb re-analysed the multiplex PCR reads in MiXCR, keeping a single row per CDR3 protein. The data hold around 480,000 distinct CDR3 sequences, with around 15% observed a single time. The same sample was also studied in work on T cells in Graves' hyperthyroidism and ophthalmopathy. That report adds: Most clonotypes expanded in the thyroid (above 0.001) were also present in blood.

The specimen was peripheral blood mononuclear cells (PBMCs), collected at new diagnosis, from a patient treated with antithyroid drugs. The chain has TRBV2 and TRBJ1-1; 7 positions match TRBD1. The TCR was taken from a man aged 40-50 years with Graves disease. The CDR3 sequence is CASSGQGVLNTEAFF. The DNA of the CDR3 is TGTGCCAGCAGTGGCCAGGGGGTGTTGAACACTGAAGCTTTCTTT.